The 26 T cell receptor beta chains listed next were all sequenced from one sample in a study of control samples from healthy donors and cancer patients. Only in-frame clones appear in the TCRdb table, and some are missing; sequencing was by immunoSEQ multiplex PCR. The top ten clones hold about 5% of a sample with almost 85,000 clones, 85% to 95% of them seen once. Source material: blood. Every receptor here comes from a woman between 18 and 29 years old in good health.

J is TRBJ1-3 and V is TRBV7-6, with unresolved D. The germline V gene encodes CDR1 SGHVS and CDR2 FNYEAQ. The CDR3 runs to 17 residues. The germline V and J ends were trimmed by 5 bases and 0 bases, with 17 bases remaining between them. CDR3 bases: TGTGCCAGCAGCGAATCCCCGGGAGGATTCTCTGGAAACACCATATATTTT. Translation: CASSESPGGFSGNTIYF.

The genes are TRBV27 and TRBJ2-7; a weak D match, TRBD2 (6 bases). The CDR3 runs 13 residues. Germline V gene data show CDR1 as MNHEY and CDR2 as SMNVEV (reference sequence). Trimming shortened V by 4 bases and J by 0 bases, and 7 bases separated the two germline ends. The chain's CDR3 is CASSWGVSYEQYF. CDR3 sequence (DNA): TGTGCCAGCAGTTGGGGGGTCTCCTACGAGCAGTACTTC.

This chain links TRBV19 with TRBJ2-7; TRBD2 matches at 7 bases. V lost 1 base to trimming and J lost 5 bases; unmatched junction nucleotides: 8. The CDR3 is made up of 15 amino acids. Per the germline V gene, CDR1 is LNHDA and CDR2 is SQIVND (reference sequence). As DNA, the CDR3 is TGTGCCAGTAGTATAGTTGGCGGGAGATCCGACGAGCAGTACTTC. Translation: CASSIVGGRSDEQYF.

The chain combines TRBV27 with TRBJ1-2; TRBD1 might be the D (6 bases). V was trimmed by 2 bases and J by 8 bases, leaving 15 bases between them. CDR1 and CDR2 from the germline V gene are MNHEY and SMNVEV (reference sequence). This CDR3 comprises 14 residues. CDR3 sequence reads: CASSLQGNAVGYTF. CDR3 nucleotides: TGTGCCAGCAGTTTACAGGGGAATGCCGTGGGCTACACCTTC.

This rearrangement joins TRBV27 to TRBJ1-6; no definite D call. CDR3 length: 17 residues. CDR1 is MNHEY, CDR2 SMNVEV, per germline (reference sequence). V was cut by 4 bases and J by 6 bases, with 19 bases left in between. For the CDR3, the DNA is TGTGCCAGCAGTTCCTACACCTCCTGGCGGCCTAATTCACCCCTCCACTTT. Translated: CASSSYTSWRPNSPLHF.

V is TRBV5-1 and J is TRBJ1-2, with 11 nucleotides matching TRBD1. Germline V lookup: CDR1 SGHRS, CDR2 YFSETQ. Trimming cost V 4 bases and J 6 bases; bases outside gene matches: 2. This CDR3 has 13 residues. The CDR3 sequence: CASSRDRGDGYTF. The DNA for the CDR3 is TGCGCCAGCAGCCGGGACAGGGGGGATGGCTACACCTTC.

The chain combines TRBV4-3 with TRBJ2-1; 13 bases agree with TRBD2. Germline trimming cut 1 base from V and 10 bases from J; bases unmatched to any gene: 4. The CDR3 runs 15 residues. From germline, CDR1 is LGHNA and CDR2 YSLEER. The CDR3 DNA reads as TGCGCCAGCAGCCAAGTGGGACTAGCGGGAAGAGAGCAGTTCTTC. Encoded protein: CASSQVGLAGREQFF.

This clone has only one observation. The chain links TRBV15 to TRBJ2-7; weak D call: TRBD1 (6 bases). Germline assignment: CDR1 LNHNV and CDR2 YYDKDF (reference sequence). Between the trimmed V and J ends, which lost 0 bases and 2 bases, there was a span of 11 bases. There are 15 residues in the CDR3. CDR3 protein: CATSRDRDNPYEQYF. CDR3 DNA: TGTGCCACCAGCAGAGACCGGGACAACCCCTACGAGCAGTACTTC.

The chain is built from TRBV27 and TRBJ1-1, with D tentatively TRBD1 (5 bases). CDR3 size: 14 residues. Germline CDR1 reads MNHEY; CDR2 reads SMNVEV (reference sequence). The V end was cut by 6 bases, the J end by 1 base, with 12 bases between. Here the CDR3 DNA reads TGTGCCAGCAGAGTTAGGCAGGGGAACACTGAAGCTTTCTTT. Translated, it gives CASRVRQGNTEAFF.

The chain recombines TRBV29-1 with TRBJ1-5, with D maybe TRBD1 (5 bases). Per the germline V gene, CDR1 is SQVTM and CDR2 is ANQGSEA. The CDR3 length is 15 residues. Trimming took 5 bases from V and 7 from J, leaving 21 bases between them. CDR3 nucleotide sequence: TGCAGCGTTAACCTGGGGCAGGGAAATAACCAGCCCCAGCATTTT. It specifies CSVNLGQGNNQPQHF.

The chain carries TRBV6-2 or TRBV6-3 and TRBJ2-1, with 10 bases lining up with TRBD2. This CDR3 comprises 16 residues. Germline V CDR1 and CDR2: MNHEY, SVGEGT. V shed 6 bases, J shed 7 bases, and the junction held 12 bases outside the gene matches. As DNA, the CDR3 is TGTGCCAGCAGCACCGGAGCGGGGGGGCCTCTGAATGAGCAGTTCTTC. Protein sequence: CASSTGAGGPLNEQFF.

The J gene is TRBJ2-1, the V gene TRBV9; 8 positions agree with TRBD2. Germline trimming cut 2 bases from V and 5 bases from J; bases unmatched to any gene: 6. CDR3 length: 15 amino acids. Germline V lookup: CDR1 SGDLS, CDR2 YYNGEE. The CDR3 sequence is CASSVYSGTHNEQFF. In DNA form, the CDR3 reads TGTGCCAGCAGCGTTTATAGCGGGACACACAATGAGCAGTTCTTC.

J is TRBJ1-2 and V is TRBV7-9; D may be TRBD1 (5 bases). V was clipped by 0 bases and J by 7 bases, with 18 bases between them. This CDR3 is built from 16 residues. Germline values: CDR1 SEHNR, CDR2 FQNEAQ (reference sequence). This CDR3 reads CASSLATAGKRSGYTF. CDR3 coding DNA: TGTGCCAGCAGCTTAGCTACGGCAGGGAAAAGGAGTGGCTACACCTTC.

The chain couples TRBV7-9 to TRBJ1-1; D not resolved. V was pared by 4 bases and J by 0 bases, with 18 bases between. The length of the CDR3 is 17 residues. Germline V gene lookup returns CDR1 SEHNR and CDR2 FQNEAQ (reference sequence). CDR3 nucleotide sequence: TGTGCCAGCAGCTCCAGGACTAGTGGGTCCATGAACACTGAAGCTTTCTTT. This sequence encodes CASSSRTSGSMNTEAFF.

The chain employs TRBV11-3 and TRBJ2-1, with TRBD2 matching 10 bases. Germline V lookup: CDR1 SGHNT, CDR2 YENEEA. The V segment lost 3 bases and the J segment 6 bases; nucleotides outside the gene matches: 5. The CDR3 is 15 residues long. The CDR3 here is CASSFPAGGLNEQFF. CDR3 nucleotide sequence: TGTGCCAGCAGCTTTCCAGCGGGGGGGCTCAATGAGCAGTTCTTC.

The chain carries TRBV4-1 and TRBJ1-2; D might be TRBD1 (5 bases). The CDR3 contains 13 residues. V shed 3 bases and J shed 6 bases, with 11 bases lying between them. Germline lookup yields CDR1 MGHRA and CDR2 YSYEKL. CDR3 sequence (DNA): TGCGCCAGCAGCCAGCGGGACGTTCATGGCTACACCTTC. It encodes CASSQRDVHGYTF.

Remarks on this clone: Within the sample, other DNA sequences also encode this same CDR3. This chain uses TRBV27 with TRBJ1-2, with TRBD1 as a possible D gene (5 bases). From germline, CDR1 is MNHEY and CDR2 SMNVEV (reference sequence). The CDR3 sequence is 12 residues long. The germline V and J ends were trimmed by 2 bases and 4 bases, with 5 bases remaining between them. The CDR3 sequence is CASSLRGYGYTF. In DNA, the CDR3 is TGTGCCAGCAGTTTAAGGGGCTATGGCTACACCTTC.

V gene TRBV4-1 combines with J gene TRBJ2-1; 9 bases fit TRBD2. This CDR3 spans 16 amino acids. The V segment lost 0 bases and the J segment 8 bases; nucleotides outside the gene matches: 8. In germline, CDR1 is MGHRA, CDR2 YSYEKL. CDR3 protein: CASSQEGGRAWDEQFF. CDR3 in DNA: TGCGCCAGCAGCCAAGAAGGCGGGAGGGCCTGGGATGAGCAGTTCTTC.

The CDR3 spells CASNRGSGGNQPQHF. The CDR3, as DNA: TGTGCCAGCAATAGGGGGAGCGGCGGCAATCAGCCCCAGCATTTT. The chain links TRBV5-8 to TRBJ1-5; TRBD1 might be the D (6 bases). The germline gives CDR1 SGHTS, CDR2 YDEGEE. Trimming took off 6 bases at V and 2 bases at J, with 15 bases between the two ends. The CDR3 contains 15 residues.

With respect to this clone: At the DNA level, this CDR3 is encoded by other sequences in the same sample as well. The V and J genes are TRBV7-2 and TRBJ1-6, with TRBD1 identical over 11 bases. Per germline, CDR1 SGHTA and CDR2 FQGNSA. With V trimmed by 5 bases and J by 7 bases, 4 bases remained unmatched. The CDR3 runs 15 residues. Written as DNA, the CDR3 is TGTGCCAGCAGCCCCGGGACAGGGGGGAATTCACCCCTCCACTTT. Its translation: CASSPGTGGNSPLHF. Full variable domain (outside the CDR3, taken from reference TRBV7-2 and TRBJ1-6): GAGVSQSPSNKVTEKGKDVELRCDPISGHTALYWYRQSLGQGLEFLIYFQGNSAPDKSGLPSDRFSAERTGGSVSTLTIQRTQQEDSAVYLCASSPGTGGNSPLHFGNGTRLTVT.

The chain joins TRBV7-9 to TRBJ1-2, with a possible D match to TRBD1 (5 bases). CDR3 size: 19 residues. Germline CDR1 is SEHNR and CDR2 is FQNEAQ (reference sequence). V lost 2 bases and J lost 2, with 24 bases in between. CDR3 in amino acids: CASSLHAGTLKYTNYGYTF. The CDR3 DNA follows: TGTGCCAGCAGCTTACATGCCGGGACTTTAAAATATACAAACTATGGCTACACCTTC.

A note on this clone: This sample also contains other DNA sequences that code for the same CDR3. This chain uses TRBV19 with TRBJ2-7; tentatively, D is TRBD2 (5 bases). The CDR3 extends over 14 amino acids. V lost 1 base to trimming and J lost 0 bases, with 7 bases between them. Germline lookup yields CDR1 LNHDA and CDR2 SQIVND (reference sequence). DNA for the CDR3: TGTGCCAGTAGTATAGGAGGGAGCTCCTACGAGCAGTACTTC. Amino acids: CASSIGGSSYEQYF.

The chain carries TRBV15 and TRBJ2-7; D remains ambiguous. From germline, CDR1 is LNHNV and CDR2 YYDKDF (reference sequence). CDR3 length: 15 residues. The V and J ends lost 0 bases and 2 bases respectively, with 11 bases between them. The CDR3 bases are TGTGCCACCAGCAGAGATGGGGTGCAGACCTACGAGCAGTACTTC. Its protein product is CATSRDGVQTYEQYF. Complete variable domain (other parts from reference TRBV15 and TRBJ2-7): DAMVIQNPRYQVTQFGKPVTLSCSQTLNHNVMYWYQQKSSQAPKLLFHYYDKDFNNEADTPDNFQSRRPNTSFCFLDIRSPGLGDTAMYLCATSRDGVQTYEQYFGPGTRLTVT.

The V call is TRBV28, the J call TRBJ1-2; no firm D call. The CDR3 spans 16 residues. From germline, CDR1 is MDHEN and CDR2 SYDVKM. V was shortened by 6 bases and J by 0 bases, with 17 bases between the two germline ends. The CDR3 is CASSGPDGVPNYGYTF. CDR3 DNA: TGTGCCAGCAGCGGGCCGGACGGGGTTCCTAACTATGGCTACACCTTC.

The V gene is TRBV10-3, the J gene TRBJ1-1, with 9 nucleotides matching TRBD1. Germline V CDR1 and CDR2: ENHRY, SYGVKD. The trim removed 8 bases at V and 1 base at J, leaving 8 bases unmatched. The CDR3 covers 15 residues. CDR3 in DNA: TGTGCCATCCGGACCACGGACAGGGGGAACACTGAAGCTTTCTTT. It specifies CAIRTTDRGNTEAFF.

DNA of the CDR3: TGTGCCAGCAGCTTAGGCCCGGGACAGTACTACGAGCAGTACTTC. Translating it yields CASSLGPGQYYEQYF. The rearrangement uses TRBV7-2 and TRBJ2-7, with TRBD1 identical over 7 bases. The CDR3 consists of 15 residues. From germline, CDR1 is SGHTA and CDR2 FQGNSA. With 1 base clipped from V and 3 bases from J, the junction kept 6 bases outside the gene matches.